The clone carrying this TCR beta chain was seen a handful of times. Ophthalmopathy cases met thresholds of Clinical Activity Score at least 3, NOSPECS grade at least 4 and duration under 3 months. Together with thyroid ultrasound, orbital computed tomography, serum thyroxine and TRAb, clinical symptoms were used for diagnoses. This specimen comes from a study of T cells in Graves' hyperthyroidism and ophthalmopathy. RNA transcripts yielded amplified TCR beta CDR3 regions. The HTBI primer set was used in a first-round RT-PCR of the TCR CDR3. TCRdb reanalysed the multiplex PCR reads using MiXCR and keeps one entry per CDR3 protein. There are hundreds of thousands of distinct CDR3 sequences in the sample; about 20% occur only once, and over 45% lies in the top ten. The trim removed 7 bases at V and 7 bases at J, leaving 14 bases unmatched. This CDR3 spans 16 amino acids.

The chain couples TRBV12-3 or TRBV12-4 to TRBJ1-4, with 8 bases that match TRBD1. Source material: blood. The source of this sequence is a man aged 40-55 years with Graves' ophthalmopathy. CDR3 nucleotide sequence: TGTGCCAGCACCAGACTTCAGGGGGCGGGTAGTGAAAAACTGTTTTTT. Encoded protein: CASTRLQGAGSEKLFF.